These 10 T cell receptor beta chains originate from one sample sequenced in a study of blood T cell repertoires in COVID-19. Sequenced by immunoSEQ multiplex PCR; TCRdb stores in-frame clones only, minus some. The table shows around 200,000 clones, with roughly 88% occurring only once. The material sequenced was PBMCs or T cells enriched from blood (not recorded which). Source of these receptors: a middle-aged man with acute COVID-19.

The genes are TRBV20-1 and TRBJ1-1; D is uncertain. With 0 bases removed from V and 6 bases from J, the gap between germline ends came to 5 bases. Germline values: CDR1 DFQATT, CDR2 SNEGSKA (reference sequence). The CDR3 spans 11 residues. DNA for the CDR3: TGCAGTGCTAGAGAACTGGCTGAAGCTTTCTTT. Protein: CSARELAEAFF.

Turning to this clone: At one boundary the junction diverges from the germline segment, which might be a read error. The chain recombines TRBV5-4 with TRBJ1-2, with TRBD1 identical over 7 bases. Germline values: CDR1 SGHNT, CDR2 YYREEE (reference sequence). This CDR3 has 11 residues. The CDR3 DNA reads TGTGCCAGCAGCTTGGAGGGGGCGAACTCCTTC. Its translation: CASSLEGANSF. Drawing the rest from reference TRBV5-4 and TRBJ1-2, the complete variable domain is ETGVTQSPTHLIKTRGQQVTLRCSSQSGHNTVSWYQQALGQGPQFIFQYYREEENGRGNFPPRFSGLQFPNYSSELNVNALELDDSALYLCASSLEGANSFGSGTRLTVV.

The rearrangement links TRBV7-9 to TRBJ2-1; 9 bases line up with TRBD2. The length of the CDR3 is 16 residues. Trimming cost V 7 bases and J 2 bases; bases outside gene matches: 9. Germline-derived CDR1 and CDR2 are SEHNR and FQNEAQ (reference sequence). CDR3 sequence (DNA): TGTGCCAGCACCACAGGGGCGGGAGGGCCCTACAATGAGCAGTTCTTC. Protein sequence: CASTTGAGGPYNEQFF.

The chain carries TRBV28 and TRBJ2-7; 7 bases line up with TRBD1. CDR3 length: 13 amino acids. CDR1 and CDR2 from the germline V gene are MDHEN and SYDVKM. The V segment lost 4 bases and the J segment 7 bases; nucleotides outside the gene matches: 7. As DNA, the CDR3 is TGTGCCAGCAGTTCGTACACAGGGGTTGAGCAGTACTTC. Translated, it gives CASSSYTGVEQYF. Full variable domain (missing parts from reference TRBV28 and TRBJ2-7): DVKVTQSSRYLVKRTGEKVFLECVQDMDHENMFWYRQDPGLGLRLIYFSYDVKMKEKGDIPEGYSVSREKKERFSLILESASTNQTSMYLCASSSYTGVEQYFGPGTRLTVT.

The rearrangement uses TRBV4-1 and TRBJ1-4, with D perhaps TRBD1 (5 bases). This CDR3 has 17 residues. CDR1 MGHRA and CDR2 YSYEKL come from the germline V gene. V shed 4 bases and J shed 5 bases, with 20 bases lying between them. CDR3 in amino acids: CASSPLGVGAVNEKLFF. CDR3 DNA sequence: TGCGCCAGCAGCCCCCTAGGGGTTGGGGCAGTAAATGAAAAACTGTTTTTT.

This clone was found once. The rearrangement joins TRBV9 to TRBJ2-2, with TRBD2 as a possible D gene (6 bases). The germline V and J ends were trimmed by 4 bases and 1 base, with 20 bases remaining between them. This CDR3 comprises 18 residues. Germline V CDR1 and CDR2: SGDLS, YYNGEE. The CDR3 spells CASSTSGGMVQNTGELFF. The CDR3 DNA reads TGTGCCAGCAGCACCTCCGGAGGGATGGTCCAGAACACCGGGGAGCTGTTTTTT.

Here the CDR3 DNA reads TGTGCCAGCAGCTTAGCGCGAAACACCGGGGAGCTGTTTTTT. Protein: CASSLARNTGELFF. The chain joins TRBV7-9 to TRBJ2-2; D gene ambiguous. Germline CDR1 and CDR2: SEHNR and FQNEAQ (reference sequence). Trimming left V 0 bases short and J 2 bases short, with 4 bases between. CDR3 length: 14 amino acids. The variable domain in full, with the rest retrieved from reference TRBV7-9 and TRBJ2-2, is DTGVSQNPRHKITKRGQNVTFRCDPISEHNRLYWYRQTLGQGPEFLTYFQNEAQLEKSRLLSDRFSAERPKGSFSTLEIQRTEQGDSAMYLCASSLARNTGELFFGEGSRLTVL.

V usage is TRBV30 and J usage is TRBJ1-2; 10 bases fit TRBD1. The CDR3 sequence is 14 residues long. V shed 3 bases and J 7 bases; nucleotides not matched to a gene: 8. CDR1 is GTSNPN and CDR2 is SVGIG in the germline V gene (reference sequence). The CDR3, as DNA: TGTGCCTGGAGGGGGGACAGGGGCCCCTCTGGCTACACCTTC. It translates to CAWRGDRGPSGYTF.

J is TRBJ2-6 and V is TRBV29-1, with D hard to call. Trimming left V 4 bases short and J 1 base short, with 8 bases between. Germline V CDR1 and CDR2: SQVTM, ANQGSEA. This CDR3 spans 14 amino acids. The CDR3 nucleotides read TGCAGCGTTGCCCTCGAGTCTGGGGCCAACGTCCTGACTTTC. This encodes CSVALESGANVLTF.

The J gene is TRBJ2-7, the V gene TRBV23-1; TRBD2 might be the D (5 bases). TRBV23-1 is identified as an open reading frame with a role that is uncertain. V lost 0 bases and J lost 2, with 17 bases in between. CDR3 length: 17 amino acids. DNA of the CDR3: TGCGCCAGCAGTCAATCGAGTAACGGGGTCTTCCCCTACGAGCAGTACTTC. This gives the protein CASSQSSNGVFPYEQYF.